This T cell receptor (beta chain) was captured by sequencing in a study of shared clonotypes between healthy human individuals. Study-wide background: The study enrolled a couple of women and three men aged 18 to 49. Study-level results: All-four-donor shared clonotypes had higher generation probabilities than non-shared clonotypes did.

This clone came up once. Antigen specificity is unknown. The study drew all its donors from Caucasian adults living in Nashville, Tennessee. V was trimmed by 6 bases and J by 7 bases, leaving 23 bases between them. Germline V gene sequence: CDR1 SEHNR, CDR2 FQNEAQ (reference sequence). This CDR3 spans 16 amino acids. Assay execution took place at the deep level. Some clones are missing from TCRdb's copy, which holds only in-frame ones; the method was immunoSEQ multiplex PCR. The repertoire holds some 690,000 clones, with roughly 91% as singletons. The rearrangement uses TRBV7-9 and TRBJ2-3, with D tentatively TRBD1 or TRBD2 (6 bases each). The TCR originated in a man aged 18 to 35 in good health. Some clones in this sample may be carry-over from other donors' samples. The sequenced sample was memory CD8+ T cells from PBMCs. This sample's subset: CD45RO+ cells pooled with CCR7-negative TemRA cells. The CDR3 is CASRDDGGTGTNTQYF. CDR3 DNA: TGTGCCAGCAGGGACGACGGGGGCACCGGGACGAATACGCAGTATTTT.